The entry below describes one T cell receptor (beta chain). The cohort comprised adults aged 18 to 89 years residing in under 30 US areas. Two negative PCRs, clearance, or symptom resolution were required of recovered Cohort 3 donors. This sample is part of a study of blood T cell repertoires in COVID-19. Profiling relied on immunoSEQ multiplex PCR, and the TCRdb table lists in-frame clones only, not all of them. Here the sample spans about 130,000 clones, approximately 86% being singletons. The sequence was obtained from a woman aged 45-65 years who had recovered from COVID-19. Sequenced: PBMCs or T cells enriched from blood (not recorded which).

CDR3 loop: CASSYEHRGNYEQYF. DNA for the CDR3: TGTGCCAGCAGTTACGAACATCGGGGTAACTACGAGCAGTACTTC. This chain connects TRBV6-5 to TRBJ2-7; D might be TRBD2 (5 bases). Looked up from germline, CDR1 is MNHEY and CDR2 is SVGAGI. The CDR3 consists of 15 residues. Trimming took off 2 bases at V and 3 bases at J, with 14 bases between the two ends.